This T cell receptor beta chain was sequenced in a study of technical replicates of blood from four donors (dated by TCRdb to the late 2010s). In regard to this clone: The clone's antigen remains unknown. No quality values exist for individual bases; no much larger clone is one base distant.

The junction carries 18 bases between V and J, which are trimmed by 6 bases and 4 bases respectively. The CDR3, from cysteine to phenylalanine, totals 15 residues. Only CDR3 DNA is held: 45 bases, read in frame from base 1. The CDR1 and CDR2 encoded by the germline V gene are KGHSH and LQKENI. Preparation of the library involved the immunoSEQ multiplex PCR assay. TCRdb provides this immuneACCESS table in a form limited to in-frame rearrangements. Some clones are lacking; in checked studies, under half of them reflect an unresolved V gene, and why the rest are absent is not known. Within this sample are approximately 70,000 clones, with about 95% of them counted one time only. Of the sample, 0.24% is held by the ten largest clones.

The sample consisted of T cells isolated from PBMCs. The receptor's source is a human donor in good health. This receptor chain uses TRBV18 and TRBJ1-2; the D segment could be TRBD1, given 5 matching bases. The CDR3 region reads CASSSSSRDFYGYTF. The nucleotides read TGTGCCAGCTCGTCTTCTTCGAGGGACTTCTATGGCTACACCTTC.